The rows below give T cell receptor beta chains drawn from one sample of a study of T cell changes during pregnancy in multiple sclerosis. Sequencing was performed with immunoSEQ multiplex PCR; in TCRdb, only in-frame clones are kept and a portion is missing. Of around 36,000 clones detected, about 92% appear once; the ten largest clones hold over 10%. The sample here was CD8+ T cells from peripheral blood mononuclear cells, taken in the first trimester of pregnancy. All receptors come from a female donor with multiple sclerosis, enrolled in a pregnancy study. Each CDR3 is given with its conserved first and last residue. A D gene is named only where the DNA matches it firmly.

D gene: TRBD1; J gene: TRBJ2-2; V gene: TRBV10-3; CDR3 protein: CAISLPDRAGTGELFF
D gene: NA; J gene: TRBJ1-4; V gene: TRBV9; CDR3 protein: CASSGDRGEKLFF
D gene: NA; J gene: TRBJ1-5; V gene: TRBV27; CDR3 protein: CASSFMAGANQPQHF
D gene: TRBD1; J gene: TRBJ2-2; V gene: TRBV9; CDR3 protein: CASSARPTGGNTGELFF
D gene: NA; J gene: TRBJ1-5; V gene: TRBV2; CDR3 protein: CASSEGPRTYNQPQHF
D gene: TRBD1; J gene: TRBJ2-7; V gene: TRBV6-1; CDR3 protein: CASSEVGQGAWYEQYF
D gene: NA; J gene: TRBJ2-7; V gene: TRBV2; CDR3 protein: CASSREARGAHEQYF
D gene: NA; J gene: TRBJ2-1; V gene: TRBV7-2; CDR3 protein: CASRPQGTGNEQFF
D gene: TRBD2; J gene: TRBJ2-1; V gene: TRBV5-5; CDR3 protein: CASTSSGGGASEQFF
D gene: NA; J gene: TRBJ2-2; V gene: TRBV11-2; CDR3 protein: CASSLGQTNTGELFF
D gene: TRBD2; J gene: TRBJ2-7; V gene: TRBV4-1; CDR3 protein: CASSQASTAGGSYEQYF
D gene: NA; J gene: TRBJ2-5; V gene: TRBV27; CDR3 protein: CASSIRGSVETQYF
D gene: NA; J gene: TRBJ2-5; V gene: TRBV9; CDR3 protein: CASSALEGGETQYF
D gene: NA; J gene: TRBJ1-1; V gene: TRBV4-1; CDR3 protein: CASSHDGGTWAFF
D gene: TRBD2; J gene: TRBJ2-3; V gene: TRBV4-1; CDR3 protein: CASSEGLAVGTDTQYF
D gene: TRBD1; J gene: TRBJ1-2; V gene: TRBV11-2; CDR3 protein: CASSLGDRGFYGYTF
D gene: TRBD1; J gene: TRBJ2-7; V gene: TRBV19; CDR3 protein: CASSPGQSYEQYF
D gene: NA; J gene: TRBJ2-3; V gene: TRBV19; CDR3 protein: CAILIDTDTQYF
D gene: TRBD2; J gene: TRBJ2-2; V gene: TRBV9; CDR3 protein: CASSVNVLAVRNTGELFF
D gene: TRBD2; J gene: TRBJ2-3; V gene: TRBV6-5; CDR3 protein: CASRRGGETDTQYF
D gene: NA; J gene: TRBJ2-7; V gene: TRBV10-1; CDR3 protein: CASSPGVDEQYF
D gene: NA; J gene: TRBJ2-2; V gene: TRBV4-1; CDR3 protein: CASSQEPGEPGELFF
D gene: TRBD1; J gene: TRBJ1-3; V gene: TRBV13; CDR3 protein: CASSPIGQAGSGNTIYF
D gene: NA; J gene: TRBJ1-2; V gene: TRBV6-1; CDR3 protein: CASSEQHYNYGYTF
D gene: NA; J gene: TRBJ2-3; V gene: TRBV6-4; CDR3 protein: CASATGSTDTQYF
D gene: TRBD1; J gene: TRBJ1-3; V gene: TRBV5-6; CDR3 protein: CASRQGNTIYF
D gene: NA; J gene: TRBJ2-2; V gene: TRBV6-4; CDR3 protein: CASSDTLQAGELFF
D gene: TRBD1; J gene: TRBJ1-2; V gene: TRBV27; CDR3 protein: CASSRGDRGYTF
D gene: NA; J gene: TRBJ2-3; V gene: TRBV6-4; CDR3 protein: CASSEESGSTDTQYF
D gene: NA; J gene: TRBJ1-1; V gene: TRBV5-8; CDR3 protein: CASSLGAATEAFF
D gene: NA; J gene: TRBJ2-7; V gene: TRBV4-1; CDR3 protein: CASSQGSYTYEQYF
D gene: TRBD1; J gene: TRBJ2-1; V gene: TRBV6-1; CDR3 protein: CASRDTGETNEQFF
D gene: NA; J gene: TRBJ2-3; V gene: TRBV2; CDR3 protein: CASSVIGTPLISPKSTDTQYF
D gene: TRBD2; J gene: TRBJ2-7; V gene: TRBV25-1; CDR3 protein: CASSTTSGVSYEQYF
D gene: NA; J gene: TRBJ1-2; V gene: TRBV6-1; CDR3 protein: CASSEEEFGGSLLYGYTF
D gene: NA; J gene: TRBJ1-3; V gene: TRBV2; CDR3 protein: CAHRSGSGNTIYF